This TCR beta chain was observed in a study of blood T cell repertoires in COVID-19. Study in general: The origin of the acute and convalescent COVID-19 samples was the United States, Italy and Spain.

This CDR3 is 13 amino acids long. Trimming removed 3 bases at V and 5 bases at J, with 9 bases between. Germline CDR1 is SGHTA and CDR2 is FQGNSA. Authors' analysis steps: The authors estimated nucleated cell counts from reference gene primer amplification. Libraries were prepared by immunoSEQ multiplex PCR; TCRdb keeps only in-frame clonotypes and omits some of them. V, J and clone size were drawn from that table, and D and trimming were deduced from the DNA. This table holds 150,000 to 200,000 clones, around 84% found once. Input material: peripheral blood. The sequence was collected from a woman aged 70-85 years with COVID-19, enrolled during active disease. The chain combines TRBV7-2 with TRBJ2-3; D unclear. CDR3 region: CASSLWAVDTQYF. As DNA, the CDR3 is TGTGCCAGCAGCTTGTGGGCAGTAGATACGCAGTATTTT. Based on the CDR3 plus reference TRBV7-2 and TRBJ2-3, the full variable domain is GAGVSQSPSNKVTEKGKDVELRCDPISGHTALYWYRQSLGQGLEFLIYFQGNSAPDKSGLPSDRFSAERTGGSVSTLTIQRTQQEDSAVYLCASSLWAVDTQYFGPGTRLTVL.